The 32 T cell receptor beta chains given below trace back to one sample, sequenced in a study of identical twins (dated by TCRdb to 2016 to 2018). Library prep was done by 5' RACE. Sequencing took place on an Illumina HiSeq 2000. TCRdb reprocessing: public reads trimmed at Q25 with fastp, clones called with MiXCR, in-frame beta chains kept. Rows with one shared CDR3 protein collapse into an entry with the most common genes and DNA. Within this sample are some 270,000 distinct CDR3 sequences, with about 8.3% of them counted one time only. Less than 4% of the sample is in the top ten clones. These data also formed part of another study, on yellow fever vaccine responses in identical twins.

The material sequenced was CD8+ T cells sorted from blood. Every receptor here comes from a woman in her late teens or twenties in good health.

Details on this clonotype: One base away lies a much larger clone, so this may be a sequencing read error. This rearrangement joins TRBV12-3 or TRBV12-4 to TRBJ1-1; D is perhaps TRBD1 (6 bases). The CDR3 runs to 13 residues. CDR3 DNA: TGTGCCAGCAGTTGGCAGGGGCACACTGAAGCTCTCTTT. As protein: CASSWQGHTEALF.

The CDR3 nucleotides read TGTGCCAGCAGTGACCGGCTAGCGGGGGACCTACGCAATGAGCAGTTCTTC. This sequence encodes CASSDRLAGDLRNEQFF. The rearrangement links TRBV2 to TRBJ2-1; the match to TRBD2 covers 10 bases. Looked up from germline, CDR1 is SNHLY and CDR2 is FYNNEI. This CDR3 region has 17 residues. The V segment lost 3 bases and the J segment 6 bases; nucleotides outside the gene matches: 11. Variable domain in full (rest from reference TRBV2 and TRBJ2-1): EPEVTQTPSHQVTQMGQEVILRCVPISNHLYFYWYRQILGQKVEFLVSFYNNEISEKSEIFDDQFSVERPDGSNFTLKIRSTKLEDSAMYFCASSDRLAGDLRNEQFFGPGTRLTVL.

This clonotype has just a few counts. The chain carries TRBV21-1 and TRBJ2-5; TRBD1, the table's D call, lacks a check against the DNA. TRBV21-1 is recorded as a pseudogene. The CDR3 consists of 15 residues. In DNA, the CDR3 is TGTGCCAGCCCCCCTGGGGCGGGAGCTAGAGAGACCCAGTACTTC. Translated, it gives CASPPGAGARETQYF.

This clonotype has at least ten counts. This CDR3 is CASSQDLLAPYNEQFF. CDR3 DNA sequence: TGTGCCAGCAGCCAAGATCTTCTAGCGCCATACAATGAGCAGTTCTTC. The chain couples TRBV4-2 to TRBJ2-1; a weak D match, TRBD2 (6 bases). Germline loops: CDR1 LGHNA, CDR2 YNFKEQ. The CDR3 length is 16 residues. The V end lost 0 bases, the J end lost 4 bases, and 13 bases lay between the germline ends.

The rearrangement uses TRBV15 and TRBJ2-7, with D possibly matching TRBD1 (6 bases). In germline, CDR1 is LNHNV, CDR2 YYDKDF (reference sequence). Deletions cut 5 bases from V and 3 bases from J, with 11 bases between. There are 13 residues in the CDR3. The CDR3 loop is CATSPIQGYEQYF. CDR3 in DNA: TGTGCCACCAGCCCGATACAGGGCTACGAGCAGTACTTC.

This clonotype was detected many times. The V call is TRBV5-1, the J call TRBJ2-7; possible D gene TRBD2, 5 bases. V dropped 0 bases and J dropped 0 bases, with 10 bases sitting between them. CDR1 and CDR2 from the germline V gene are SGHRS and YFSETQ. The CDR3 spans 15 residues. The CDR3 spells CASSLEPGSSYEQYF. The DNA of the CDR3 is TGCGCCAGCAGCTTGGAACCGGGAAGCTCCTACGAGCAGTACTTC.

In its sample, this clonotype was seen many times. This chain joins TRBV12-3 or TRBV12-4 and TRBJ2-1; D could derive from TRBD1 or TRBD2 (5 bases each). V was clipped by 2 bases and J by 14 bases, with 22 bases between them. This CDR3 is built from 15 residues. The chain's CDR3 is CASSLSLPYGASEFF. In nucleotides, the CDR3 is TGTGCCAGCAGTTTAAGTTTGCCTTACGGGGCTAGTGAGTTCTTC.

This chain connects TRBV5-6 to TRBJ2-3; 8 positions match TRBD1. CDR1 is SGHDT, CDR2 YYEEEE, per germline. V gave up 3 bases and J gave up 3 bases; unmatched junction bases: 15. The CDR3 loop spans 18 amino acids. DNA for the CDR3: TGTGCCAGCAGCTGGCTCGAGAGGACAGGGTTAGGAACAGATACGCAGTATTTT. This gives the protein CASSWLERTGLGTDTQYF.

This clonotype appeared a few times. The chain couples TRBV7-8 to TRBJ1-1, with 7 bases aligning to TRBD1. With V trimmed by 5 bases and J by 1 base, 13 bases remained unmatched. The CDR3 is 17 residues long. Germline CDR1 SGHVS, CDR2 FQNEAQ. CDR3 DNA sequence: TGTGCCAGCAGCCCCGAAACCGGGGACAGCTCGAACACTGAAGCTTTCTTT. As protein: CASSPETGDSSNTEAFF.

This clonotype was counted at least ten times. V gene TRBV4-3 combines with J gene TRBJ2-7; 9 bases line up with TRBD2. Germline V gene lookup returns CDR1 LGHNA and CDR2 YSLEER. Trimming cost V 3 bases and J 6 bases; bases outside gene matches: 3. The CDR3 runs 13 residues. CDR3: CASSQGTSSEQYF. In DNA form, the CDR3 reads TGCGCCAGCAGCCAGGGGACTAGCTCCGAGCAGTACTTC.

This clonotype was detected many times. V is TRBV18 and J is TRBJ2-3, with TRBD1 as a possible D gene (7 bases). V was shortened by 0 bases and J by 2 bases, with 12 bases between the two germline ends. The length of the CDR3 is 16 residues. CDR1 and CDR2 from the germline V gene are KGHSH and LQKENI. CDR3 sequence: CASSPPGRGVTDTQYF. Written as DNA, the CDR3 is TGTGCCAGCTCACCACCCGGCAGGGGGGTCACAGATACGCAGTATTTT.

The chain is built from TRBV6-5 and TRBJ2-1; 11 bases match TRBD2. The CDR3 spans 15 residues. The V gene's germline CDR1 is MNHEY and CDR2 SVGAGI. The V gene end was trimmed by 7 bases and the J gene end by 7 bases; junction bases not matched to a gene: 9. The CDR3 DNA reads TGTGCCAGCACGTTACTAGCGGGAGATTCAAATGAGCAGTTCTTC. It is translated as CASTLLAGDSNEQFF.

Written as DNA, the CDR3 is TGCGCCAGCAGCCATTCCTTGACAGAGAACACCGGGGAGCTGTTTTTT. As protein: CASSHSLTENTGELFF. The chain is built from TRBV4-3 and TRBJ2-2; TRBD1 might be the D (5 bases). The V end was cut by 3 bases, the J end by 1 base, with 12 bases between. This CDR3 is 16 amino acids long. Germline V gene sequence: CDR1 LGHNA, CDR2 YSLEER.

The sample holds many counts of this clonotype. The chain is built from TRBV6-4 and TRBJ1-1; D remains unclear. Trimming cost V 3 bases and J 5 bases, with 10 bases left between them. The V gene's germline CDR1 is MRHNA and CDR2 SNTAGT. The CDR3 contains 13 residues. The CDR3: CASSDAGRTEAFF. In DNA, the CDR3 is TGTGCCAGCAGTGATGCCGGACGTACTGAAGCTTTCTTT.

This clonotype was seen only a few times. The chain carries TRBV28 and TRBJ2-7; either TRBD1 or TRBD2 may supply D (5 bases each). V was clipped by 6 bases and J by 5 bases, with 20 bases between them. This CDR3 has 15 amino acids. CDR1 is MDHEN, CDR2 SYDVKM, per germline. In nucleotides, the CDR3 is TGTGCCAGCAGCCTCTCATGGGACCTCCGCCACGAGCAGTACTTC. Protein sequence: CASSLSWDLRHEQYF.

This clonotype has more than one count but fewer than ten. V gene TRBV10-3 combines with J gene TRBJ2-1; no definite D call. Germline CDR1 ENHRY, CDR2 SYGVKD. The V and J ends lost 4 bases and 0 bases respectively, with 7 bases between them. There are 14 residues in the CDR3. CDR3 bases: TGTGCCATCAGTGCTGGTAGCTCCTACAATGAGCAGTTCTTC. Translating it yields CAISAGSSYNEQFF.

This clonotype came up a few times. The CDR3 region has the DNA TGTGCCAGCAGTTCCGAGGGACAGGGTGTTTCTGGCTACACCTTC. This sequence encodes CASSSEGQGVSGYTF. The chain uses TRBV12-3 or TRBV12-4 and TRBJ1-2; 9 bases align to TRBD1. The length of the CDR3 is 15 residues. Unmatched junction bases numbered 10, after V lost 4 bases and J lost 7 bases.

The chain couples TRBV3-1 to TRBJ2-1, with 12 positions matching TRBD2. V dropped 7 bases and J dropped 6; count of bases not matched to a gene: 4. The CDR3 length is 14 residues. Germline V lookup: CDR1 LGHDT, CDR2 YNNKEL (reference sequence). CDR3 bases: TGTGCCAGCACCCCGACTAGCGGGGGCAATGAGCAGTTCTTC. Protein product: CASTPTSGGNEQFF.

This clonotype occurred a few times. V and J are TRBV2 and TRBJ2-1, with D hard to call. V was clipped by 0 bases and J by 9 bases, with 18 bases between them. Germline V lookup: CDR1 SNHLY, CDR2 FYNNEI. The CDR3 is made up of 16 amino acids. Here the CDR3 DNA reads TGTGCCAGCAGTGAAGCGCTTCAGAGGCTCCTTGGTGAGCAGTTCTTC. It encodes CASSEALQRLLGEQFF.

The chain carries TRBV28 and TRBJ2-7; D gene ambiguous. V lost 7 bases and J lost 6, with 25 bases in between. CDR1 MDHEN and CDR2 SYDVKM come from the germline V gene. There are 16 residues in the CDR3. CDR3 nucleotide sequence: TGTGCCAGCACTACGCGTAACGCCCCCCTTGCAGGCGAGCAGTACTTC. Encoded protein: CASTTRNAPLAGEQYF. Full variable domain (rest looked up from reference TRBV28 and TRBJ2-7): DVKVTQSSRYLVKRTGEKVFLECVQDMDHENMFWYRQDPGLGLRLIYFSYDVKMKEKGDIPEGYSVSREKKERFSLILESASTNQTSMYLCASTTRNAPLAGEQYFGPGTRLTVT.

The chain couples TRBV14 to TRBJ1-1; the D gene is possibly TRBD1 (5 bases). The germline V gene encodes CDR1 SGHDN and CDR2 FVKESK. The V end lost 4 bases, the J end lost 0 bases, and 15 bases lay between the germline ends. The CDR3 runs to 16 residues. CDR3 DNA: TGTGCCAGCAGCCGAGACAAGGCAGGGATGAACACTGAAGCTTTCTTT. It specifies CASSRDKAGMNTEAFF.

The rearrangement uses TRBV7-8 and TRBJ2-1; 10 bases match TRBD2. This CDR3 region has 14 residues. J lost 8 bases, V lost 1 base, and 2 bases had no gene match. Germline CDR1 reads SGHVS; CDR2 reads FQNEAQ. CDR3: CASSLGTSGDEQFF. The CDR3 coding sequence is TGTGCCAGCAGCTTAGGGACTAGCGGCGATGAGCAGTTCTTC.

The gene calls are TRBV12-3 or TRBV12-4 and TRBJ1-4, with unresolved D. V was cut by 7 bases and J by 5 bases, with 11 bases left in between. There are 13 residues in the CDR3. The CDR3 reads CASMSLENEKLFF. CDR3 nucleotides: TGTGCCAGCATGTCCCTTGAAAATGAAAAACTGTTTTTT.

This clonotype was seen only a few times. This chain connects TRBV12-3 or TRBV12-4 to TRBJ2-6; D perhaps matches TRBD1 (6 bases). CDR3 length: 17 residues. Trimming stripped 6 bases from V and 2 bases from J, with 17 bases between. This CDR3 is CASRTTGKGTGANVLTF. In DNA, the CDR3 is TGTGCCAGCAGAACCACAGGGAAGGGGACTGGGGCCAACGTCCTGACTTTC.

This clonotype was observed a handful of times. The rearrangement uses TRBV7-9 and TRBJ2-7; D is tentatively TRBD1 or TRBD2 (5 bases each). The germline V gene has CDR1 SEHNR and CDR2 FQNEAQ (reference sequence). Trimming took 4 bases from V and 2 from J, leaving 9 bases between them. The CDR3 is 13 residues long. CDR3 protein: CASSWGNPYEQYF. The DNA of the CDR3 is TGTGCCAGCAGCTGGGGGAACCCCTACGAGCAGTACTTC.

This chain joins TRBV19 and TRBJ2-6; D uncertain. Trimming took 4 bases from V and 0 from J, leaving 16 bases between them. The length of the CDR3 is 18 residues. Germline V lookup: CDR1 LNHDA, CDR2 SQIVND (reference sequence). The CDR3 nucleotides are TGTGCCAGTAGTAAGTTACGAACGTCGTACTCTGGGGCCAACGTCCTGACTTTC. Its protein product is CASSKLRTSYSGANVLTF. Using reference TRBV19 and TRBJ2-6 for the parts outside the CDR3, the full variable domain is DGGITQSPKYLFRKEGQNVTLSCEQNLNHDAMYWYRQDPGQGLRLIYYSQIVNDFQKGDIAEGYSVSREKKESFPLTVTSAQKNPTAFYLCASSKLRTSYSGANVLTFGAGSRLTVL.

V gene TRBV25-1 combines with J gene TRBJ2-3; D could derive from TRBD1 or TRBD2 (5 bases each). V lost 6 bases, J lost 3 bases, and 19 bases lay in between. The CDR3 runs 16 residues. From germline, CDR1 is MGHDK and CDR2 SYGVNS. The CDR3 DNA follows: TGTGCCAGCAGCGAAGGCCGGGGCGGACTGACAGATACGCAGTATTTT. This codes for CASSEGRGGLTDTQYF.

This clonotype was observed a few times. V gene TRBV20-1 combines with J gene TRBJ2-7; 9 bases map to TRBD1. V dropped 3 bases and J dropped 4; count of bases not matched to a gene: 7. CDR1 and CDR2 (germline): DFQATT, SNEGSKA (reference sequence). This CDR3 contains 14 residues. DNA of the CDR3: TGCAGTGCTAGGGATGACAGGGGGGGGTACGAGCAGTACTTC. It is translated as CSARDDRGGYEQYF.

This clonotype was found a few times. The chain joins TRBV27 to TRBJ2-7, with D maybe TRBD2 (6 bases). The CDR3 length is 14 residues. Trimming left V 6 bases short and J 1 base short, with 13 bases between. CDR1 is MNHEY and CDR2 is SMNVEV in the germline V gene (reference sequence). The CDR3 region is CASRAGTASYEQYF. CDR3 nucleotide sequence: TGTGCCAGCAGGGCGGGGACGGCTTCCTACGAGCAGTACTTC.

This clonotype occurred many times. The genes are TRBV27 and TRBJ2-1; the D gene is possibly TRBD2 (6 bases). Per the germline V gene, CDR1 is MNHEY and CDR2 is SMNVEV (reference sequence). V was pared by 0 bases and J by 0 bases, with 9 bases between. This CDR3 is 16 amino acids long. The CDR3 region has the DNA TGTGCCAGCAGTTTATCGCGGGGTTTCTCCTACAATGAGCAGTTCTTC. This gives the protein CASSLSRGFSYNEQFF.

The CDR3: CASSRGDSSYEQYF. The DNA for the CDR3 is TGTGCCAGCAGCCGGGGCGACAGTTCCTACGAGCAGTACTTC. The V call is TRBV9, the J call TRBJ2-7, with D perhaps being TRBD1 or TRBD2 (5 bases each). The V gene's germline CDR1 is SGDLS and CDR2 YYNGEE. V was clipped by 4 bases and J by 1 base, with 12 bases between them. The CDR3 spans 14 residues.

This chain joins TRBV6-2 or TRBV6-3 and TRBJ2-5; D ambiguous. The length of the CDR3 is 12 residues. Between the trimmed V and J ends, which lost 0 bases and 4 bases, there was a span of 3 bases. Germline-derived CDR1 and CDR2 are MNHEY and SVGEGT. The CDR3 loop is CASSYSRETQYF. In DNA form, the CDR3 reads TGTGCCAGCAGTTACTCGAGAGAGACCCAGTACTTC.